This T cell receptor (beta chain) was recovered during a study of blood T cells in healthy people across ages. Broader study findings: The authors considered diversity estimates from one million T cells to be underestimates.

This clonotype was detected only a few times. The antigen remains undetermined. Through a sample-barcoded 5' primer and a J-beta primer mix, a second PCR was run for about 6 to 12 cycles. Each CDR3 protein gets one entry after TCRdb re-called the 5' RACE reads with MiXCR. The sample gives approximately 830,000 distinct CDR3 sequences, under 80% of which show up once; around a quarter is in the top ten. Germline V gene sequence: CDR1 SGHRS, CDR2 YFSETQ. The CDR3 has 13 residues. Deletions cut 7 bases from V and 0 bases from J, with 10 bases between. This chain joins TRBV5-1 and TRBJ2-5; D call uncertain. Input material: blood. The receptor comes from a man aged 25-45 years in good health. CDR3 nucleotide sequence: TGCGCCAGCCTCCACGAAAACCAAGAGACCCAGTACTTC. This gives the protein CASLHENQETQYF. Based on the CDR3 plus reference TRBV5-1 and TRBJ2-5, the full variable domain is KAGVTQTPRYLIKTRGQQVTLSCSPISGHRSVSWYQQTPGQGLQFLFEYFSETQRNKGNFPGRFSGRQFSNSRSEMNVSTLELGDSALYLCASLHENQETQYFGPGTRLLVL.